This TCR beta chain came from a study of naive and memory T cell subsets. CDR1 is LNHNV, CDR2 YYDKDF, per germline (reference sequence). CDR3 length: 14 residues. V was clipped by 3 bases and J by 6 bases, with 9 bases between them. With respect to this clonotype: The antigen is unknown.

An equimolar mix of two oligonucleotides served as the beta constant-region primer for TRBC1 and TRBC2. The ligated cDNA underwent four PCR rounds using SP2 and nested alpha and beta constant-region primers. TCRdb recomputed calls from the UMI-ligation and nested PCR reads with MiXCR, one row per CDR3 protein. The sample includes roughly 150,000 distinct CDR3 sequences, under 25% seen only once; the top ten take approximately 0.63%. Overall study results and limits: Between naive and memory subsets, TCR abundance power law exponents differed. Especially in CD8 cells, naive repertoires contained a few larger clonotypes, possibly CD45RA-re-expressing memory cells.

Sequencing was performed on naive CD8+ T cells from blood. This chain uses TRBV15 with TRBJ1-6; a possible D gene is TRBD1 (5 bases). This clonotype was obtained from a human donor in good health. The CDR3 DNA is TGTGCCACCAGCAGCCGGGGGACTAATTCACCCCTCCACTTT. This gives the protein CATSSRGTNSPLHF.